This record looks at one T cell receptor beta chain sequence and its context. This table comes from immunoSEQ multiplex PCR, and its TCRdb copy is limited to in-frame clones, with some not included. Among tens of thousands of clones listed, around 87% were seen once. This entry is derived from a study of T cell changes during pregnancy in multiple sclerosis. This receptor was identified in a female donor in good health, enrolled as a control in a pregnancy study. The specimen was CD4+ T cells from peripheral blood mononuclear cells, collected in the second trimester of pregnancy.

This chain's CDR3 is CASRQSGTGGGGYTF. The DNA of the CDR3 is TGTGCCAGCAGGCAATCCGGGACAGGGGGAGGAGGCTACACCTTC. The chain joins TRBV27 to TRBJ1-2; 11 bases align to TRBD1. The V and J ends lost 6 bases and 8 bases, in that order; junction bases with no gene match: 11. This CDR3 region has 15 residues. Germline assignment: CDR1 MNHEY and CDR2 SMNVEV (reference sequence).